Below are 25 T cell receptor beta chains sequenced from a single sample in a study of shared clonotypes between healthy human individuals. TCRdb's copy holds only in-frame clones and misses some; the assay was immunoSEQ multiplex PCR. The table has approximately 2,300,000 clones, approximately 90% seen once; the top ten hold roughly 0.34%. Sequenced input: naive CD4+ T cells from PBMCs. The subset is: CD45RA+ positively selected. The receptors here all came from a man between 18 and 35 years old in good health. Some clones in this sample may be carry-over from other donors' samples.

Note on this clone: Other nucleotide sequences from this sample produce the same CDR3. The chain carries TRBV12-5 and TRBJ2-3; D is ambiguous. Germline CDR1 LGHNT, CDR2 FRNRAP. V gave up 0 bases and J gave up 4 bases, with 5 bases separating them. The CDR3 is 13 residues long. The CDR3 protein is CASGLVGSDTQYF. The CDR3 nucleotides read TGTGCTAGTGGTTTGGTAGGCTCAGATACGCAGTATTTT.

This clone was counted a few times. This rearrangement joins TRBV7-9 to TRBJ1-1; D is uncertain. The CDR3 contains 12 residues. The V gene lost 6 bases and the J gene lost 10 bases, with 15 bases spanning the gap. Germline CDR1 reads SEHNR; CDR2 reads FQNEAQ (reference sequence). CDR3 coding DNA: TGTGCCAGCAGTTTTGTGGACTCAGGAGCTTTCTTT. Protein product: CASSFVDSGAFF.

The chain is built from TRBV10-2 and TRBJ2-7; weak D call: TRBD2 (6 bases). The CDR3 runs 15 residues. Deletions cut 6 bases from V and 4 bases from J, with 19 bases between. The V gene's germline CDR1 is WSHSY and CDR2 SAAADI. The CDR3 DNA reads TGCGCCAGCAGGGAATCCGGGACTCCCGATTACGAGCAGTACTTC. This sequence encodes CASRESGTPDYEQYF.

As to this clone: Other nucleotide sequences from this sample produce the same CDR3. The chain combines TRBV27 with TRBJ1-2; D is perhaps TRBD1 (5 bases). The germline CDR1 and CDR2 sequences are MNHEY and SMNVEV (reference sequence). Deletions cut 3 bases from V and 5 bases from J, with 10 bases between. This CDR3 has 13 residues. CDR3 in DNA: TGTGCCAGCAGTTTCGCAAGGGGATATGGCTACACCTTC. Translation gives CASSFARGYGYTF.

The chain uses TRBV7-2 and TRBJ2-7, with 10 bases aligning to TRBD2. The V gene's germline CDR1 is SGHTA and CDR2 FQGNSA. The V gene end was trimmed by 6 bases and the J gene end by 3 bases; junction bases not matched to a gene: 14. This CDR3 is built from 17 residues. CDR3: CASSSSGRVWGLYEQYF. CDR3 nucleotide sequence: TGTGCCAGCAGTTCAAGCGGGAGGGTGTGGGGCCTCTACGAGCAGTACTTC.

This sequence joins TRBV10-2 and TRBJ2-3; D call uncertain. The CDR3 length is 15 residues. The germline gives CDR1 WSHSY, CDR2 SAAADI. V lost 4 bases and J lost 4, with 15 bases in between. CDR3 residues: CASSVLLQSADTQYF. The CDR3 DNA reads TGCGCCAGCAGTGTCTTACTACAATCCGCAGATACGCAGTATTTT.

In its sample, this clone was seen once. The V and J genes are TRBV9 and TRBJ2-4; D is perhaps TRBD2 (6 bases). This CDR3 is built from 16 residues. CDR1 is SGDLS and CDR2 is YYNGEE in the germline V gene. The V and J ends lost 2 bases and 9 bases respectively, with 21 bases between them. CDR3 in DNA: TGTGCCAGCAGCGTCGGTATAGCGGAAGGGACCGCCATTCAGTACTTC. Its protein is CASSVGIAEGTAIQYF.

This sequence joins TRBV19 and TRBJ1-1; 8 nucleotides match TRBD1. Losses at the gene ends were 7 bases for V and 5 bases for J; bases not matched to a gene: 9. In germline, CDR1 is LNHDA, CDR2 SQIVND (reference sequence). The CDR3 loop spans 14 amino acids. DNA for the CDR3: TGTGCCAGTACTGGAAACAGGGGGAGGACTGAAGCTTTCTTT. It translates to CASTGNRGRTEAFF.

V and J are TRBV29-1 and TRBJ1-2; weak D call: TRBD1 (5 bases). Trimming took off 8 bases at V and 4 bases at J, with 14 bases between the two ends. This CDR3 contains 12 residues. Germline CDR1 and CDR2: SQVTM and ANQGSEA. The CDR3 protein is CSSRDHIYGYTF. CDR3 coding DNA: TGCAGCTCCAGGGATCATATCTATGGCTACACCTTC.

The chain uses TRBV10-3 and TRBJ2-3; no reliable D call. The ends were cut back, 1 base at V and 7 bases at J, with 15 bases in the middle. This CDR3 region has 15 residues. Germline assignment: CDR1 ENHRY and CDR2 SYGVKD. The CDR3 bases are TGTGCCATCAGTGAGTTTCGGGCCTCGCCCAATACGCAGTATTTT. Encoded protein: CAISEFRASPNTQYF.

The chain links TRBV14 to TRBJ1-4; D is uncertain. This CDR3 contains 9 residues. CDR1 is SGHDN and CDR2 is FVKESK in the germline V gene. V shed 0 bases and J shed 13 bases, with 0 bases lying between them. For the CDR3, the DNA is TGTGCCAGCAGCCAAGAACTGTTTTTT. It specifies CASSQELFF.

In DNA, the CDR3 is TGCGCCAGCAGCCAAGATCGGGCCAGAACCTACGAGCAGTACTTC. Translation: CASSQDRARTYEQYF. The chain joins TRBV4-1 to TRBJ2-7; no reliable D call. This CDR3 spans 15 amino acids. Trimming left V 0 bases short and J 2 bases short, with 11 bases between. The germline gives CDR1 MGHRA, CDR2 YSYEKL.

This clone was recorded once. This chain joins TRBV14 and TRBJ2-2; maybe TRBD1 (6 bases). The CDR3 loop spans 15 amino acids. Per germline, CDR1 SGHDN and CDR2 FVKESK. V lost 0 bases, J lost 6 bases, and 11 bases lay in between. The CDR3: CASSQDLRGAGELFF. The DNA of the CDR3 is TGTGCCAGCAGCCAAGATCTCAGGGGTGCCGGGGAGCTGTTTTTT.

The rearrangement links TRBV7-8 to TRBJ2-1; a possible D gene is TRBD2 (5 bases). Germline V gene lookup returns CDR1 SGHVS and CDR2 FQNEAQ. V lost 1 base and J lost 3, with 13 bases in between. CDR3 length: 16 residues. CDR3 sequence: CASSLVTRTLYNEQFF. In DNA form, the CDR3 reads TGTGCCAGCAGCTTAGTCACTAGAACCCTCTACAATGAGCAGTTCTTC.

This sequence joins TRBV30 and TRBJ2-7; weak D call: TRBD2 (5 bases). Germline V gene lookup returns CDR1 GTSNPN and CDR2 SVGIG (reference sequence). CDR3 length: 13 amino acids. The V end lost 2 bases, the J end lost 7 bases, and 15 bases lay between the germline ends. CDR3 sequence (DNA): TGTGCCTGGAGTTTGGCAGGAGGAAAGGAGCAGTACTTC. Its translation is CAWSLAGGKEQYF.

In its sample, this clone was seen once. V gene TRBV5-1 combines with J gene TRBJ1-1; D is undetermined. Germline V gene data show CDR1 as SGHRS and CDR2 as YFSETQ. With 1 base removed from V and 6 bases from J, the gap between germline ends came to 10 bases. This CDR3 contains 13 residues. The CDR3 is CASSLNGRPEAFF. CDR3 DNA: TGCGCCAGCAGCTTGAATGGGCGGCCTGAAGCTTTCTTT.

This clone was observed once. Other nucleotide sequences from this sample produce the same CDR3. The chain carries TRBV6-5 and TRBJ1-1, with D uncertain. Germline V CDR1 and CDR2: MNHEY, SVGAGI. The CDR3 is 15 amino acids. V dropped 0 bases and J dropped 0 bases, with 8 bases sitting between them. In DNA form, the CDR3 reads TGTGCCAGCAGTTACTCGGGCCTAATGAACACTGAAGCTTTCTTT. It yields the protein CASSYSGLMNTEAFF.

Points on this clone: The same CDR3 is also encoded by other DNA sequences in this sample. The J gene is TRBJ2-1, the V gene TRBV5-4; TRBD2 matches at 10 bases. CDR1 and CDR2 (germline): SGHNT, YYREEE (reference sequence). V was pared by 1 base and J by 4 bases, with 2 bases of the junction left unmatched. This CDR3 is 15 amino acids long. CDR3 DNA sequence: TGTGCCAGCAGCTTGACTAGCGGGGCTTACAATGAGCAGTTCTTC. Translating gives CASSLTSGAYNEQFF.

V is TRBV7-8 and J is TRBJ2-2, with 11 bases that match TRBD2. Germline loops: CDR1 SGHVS, CDR2 FQNEAQ. This CDR3 is built from 19 residues. V shed 3 bases, J shed 5 bases, and the junction held 14 bases outside the gene matches. For the CDR3, the DNA is TGTGCCAGCAGCTTGACGAAGACTAGCGGGACTTTGGGGACCGGGGAGCTGTTTTTT. This codes for CASSLTKTSGTLGTGELFF.

The chain carries TRBV7-9 and TRBJ1-4; tentative D call: TRBD1 (6 bases). The CDR3 sequence is 12 residues long. With 6 bases removed from V and 7 bases from J, the gap between germline ends came to 9 bases. The V gene's germline CDR1 is SEHNR and CDR2 FQNEAQ (reference sequence). In DNA form, the CDR3 reads TGTGCCAGCAGAGGGGGGAGTGAAAAACTGTTTTTT. The encoded protein is CASRGGSEKLFF.

V usage is TRBV6-5 and J usage is TRBJ2-7, with D perhaps TRBD1 or TRBD2 (5 bases each). The germline V gene encodes CDR1 MNHEY and CDR2 SVGAGI. Trimming cost V 6 bases and J 7 bases, with 19 bases left between them. This CDR3 has 14 residues. The CDR3 region is CASRGDRLGGEQYF. CDR3 in DNA: TGTGCCAGCAGGGGGGATAGGCTAGGAGGAGAGCAGTACTTC.

This chain uses TRBV5-8 with TRBJ2-5, with D hard to call. The germline V and J ends were trimmed by 3 bases and 5 bases, with 17 bases remaining between them. The CDR3 has 15 amino acids. Per the germline V gene, CDR1 is SGHTS and CDR2 is YDEGEE. The chain's CDR3 is CASSYDGVGWETQYF. CDR3 in DNA: TGTGCCAGCAGCTACGATGGAGTCGGGTGGGAGACCCAGTACTTC.

The CDR3 bases are TGTGCCAGCAGCTTAACCCAGGGTTCCTATGGCTACACCTTC. It specifies CASSLTQGSYGYTF. J is TRBJ1-2 and V is TRBV7-9, with D maybe TRBD1 (5 bases). The CDR3 sequence is 14 residues long. The germline CDR1 and CDR2 sequences are SEHNR and FQNEAQ (reference sequence). Trimming took off 2 bases at V and 4 bases at J, with 11 bases between the two ends.

This rearrangement joins TRBV27 to TRBJ2-1; TRBD2 might be the D (7 bases). This CDR3 has 14 residues. Germline CDR1 reads MNHEY; CDR2 reads SMNVEV (reference sequence). Between the trimmed V and J ends, which lost 6 bases and 5 bases, there was a span of 14 bases. The CDR3 region is CASSLRGLHNEQFF. As DNA, the CDR3 is TGTGCCAGCAGCTTGCGGGGGCTCCACAATGAGCAGTTCTTC.

This chain connects TRBV11-3 to TRBJ2-5, with a weak D call TRBD2 (5 bases). In germline, CDR1 is SGHNT, CDR2 YENEEA. The CDR3 is 13 residues long. Trimming stripped 3 bases from V and 5 bases from J, with 10 bases between. The CDR3 sequence: CASSFTGGETQYF. The CDR3, as DNA: TGTGCCAGCAGCTTCACCGGCGGGGAGACCCAGTACTTC.